The T cell receptor beta chain under discussion was sequenced for a study of T cells after somatic rescue of genetic block. Germline V gene data show CDR1 as SGHAT and CDR2 as FQNNGV. V was pared by 0 bases and J by 0 bases, with 3 bases of the junction left unmatched. The CDR3 extends over 17 amino acids. This clone was seen only a few times. TCRdb's table, derived via immunoSEQ multiplex PCR, lists solely in-frame clones and lacks some. The sample records 80,000 to 100,000 clones, around 90% being singletons. The sequence was obtained from a woman between 18 and 29 years old. The chain employs TRBV11-2 and TRBJ2-2; 8 nucleotides match TRBD1. Specimen: peripheral blood mononuclear cells (PBMCs). The CDR3 DNA reads TGTGCCAGCAGCTTAGATCTGACAGGGGCGAACACCGGGGAGCTGTTTTTT. It codes for CASSLDLTGANTGELFF.